The clone carrying this TCR beta chain appeared many times. This sample was included in a study of T-cell reconstitution after alpha-beta-depleted transplantation in children. Unique molecular identifiers were used in preparing the TCRbeta library. One entry per CDR3 protein, called by TCRdb with MiXCR from the PCR reads. The sample has 250,000 to 300,000 distinct CDR3 sequences; over 8% are singletons. The CDR3 consists of 15 residues. The germline gives CDR1 SGHDT, CDR2 YYEEEE. V dropped 4 bases and J dropped 0 bases, with 13 bases sitting between them. The TCR was taken from a human donor who donated a stem cell graft to a child with SCID. Source: PBMCs from the stem cell graft donor, taken from the stem cell graft. The chain is built from TRBV5-6 and TRBJ1-1, with D tentatively TRBD1 (5 bases). The CDR3 protein is CASSPTDRMNTEAFF. As DNA, the CDR3 is TGTGCCAGCAGCCCTACTGACAGAATGAACACTGAAGCTTTCTTT. The full variable domain, rest sourced from reference TRBV5-6 and TRBJ1-1, is DAGVTQSPTHLIKTRGQQVTLRCSPKSGHDTVSWYQQALGQGPQFIFQYYEEEERQRGNFPDRFSGHQFPNYSSELNVNALLLGDSALYLCASSPTDRMNTEAFFGQGTRLTVV.